The rows below give T cell receptor beta chains drawn from one sample of a study of T cell responses to AZD1222 COVID-19 vaccine. Assay used: immunoSEQ multiplex PCR; TCRdb lists only in-frame clones, some missing. The table includes 60,000 to 75,000 clones, around nine tenths detected once. The sample consisted of peripheral blood, taken on day 0 of AZD1222 vaccination. These receptors came from an adult in good health. The CDR3 runs from the conserved cysteine through the conserved F or W. D genes are given only for firm matches. Some rows mark clone size as missing; the rest say once, few, many or name a class of expanded clone.

clone_size: -; j_call: TRBJ2-1; v_call: TRBV9; d_call: -; cdr3_nt: TGTGCCAGCAGCCCAAAGGCCGCCACTCTGGGGCGTGAGCAGTTCTTC; cdr3_aa: CASSPKAATLGREQFF
clone_size: -; j_call: TRBJ1-1; v_call: TRBV6-5; d_call: TRBD1; cdr3_nt: TGTGCCAGCAGTTACCTAAAGGGACAGATATACACTGAAGCTTTCTTT; cdr3_aa: CASSYLKGQIYTEAFF
clone_size: -; j_call: TRBJ1-2; v_call: TRBV7-9; d_call: -; cdr3_nt: TGTGCCAGCAGCTCAGGACAGTTGAACGACCCTTATGGCTACACCTTC; cdr3_aa: CASSSGQLNDPYGYTF
clone_size: -; j_call: TRBJ1-4; v_call: TRBV2; d_call: -; cdr3_nt: TGTGCCAGCAGCAGGGGTTGGGATGGCACAACTAATGAAAAACTGTTTTTT; cdr3_aa: CASSRGWDGTTNEKLFF
clone_size: few; j_call: TRBJ2-2; v_call: TRBV7-2; d_call: TRBD1; cdr3_nt: TGTGCCAGCAGCTCACAGGGGCTGGGCACCGGGGAGCTGTTTTTT; cdr3_aa: CASSSQGLGTGELFF
clone_size: -; j_call: TRBJ2-7; v_call: TRBV5-6; d_call: -; cdr3_nt: TGTGCCAGCAGCTTGGATGCATCTAGAGGTTTCGACGAGCAGTACTTC; cdr3_aa: CASSLDASRGFDEQYF
clone_size: -; j_call: TRBJ1-2; v_call: TRBV5-6; d_call: -; cdr3_nt: TGTGCCAGCAGCTTTTTTATGACTGGGGAGAGGAACTATGGCTACACCTTC; cdr3_aa: CASSFFMTGERNYGYTF
clone_size: -; j_call: TRBJ1-3; v_call: TRBV7-2; d_call: -; cdr3_nt: TGTGCCAGCAGCCTCGGAGTCGGTGGAAACACCATATATTTT; cdr3_aa: CASSLGVGGNTIYF
clone_size: few; j_call: TRBJ1-5; v_call: TRBV6-5; d_call: TRBD1; cdr3_nt: TGTGCCAGCAAAGGGACAGGGGGCAATCAGCCCCAGCATTTT; cdr3_aa: CASKGTGGNQPQHF
clone_size: -; j_call: TRBJ1-4; v_call: TRBV4-1; d_call: -; cdr3_nt: TGCGCCAGCAGCCAAGGGGGATCTTGGAATGAAAAACTGTTTTTT; cdr3_aa: CASSQGGSWNEKLFF
clone_size: -; j_call: TRBJ1-5; v_call: TRBV19; d_call: TRBD1; cdr3_nt: TGTGCCAGTAGTAAACAGGGGACCAATCAGCCCCAGCATTTT; cdr3_aa: CASSKQGTNQPQHF
clone_size: -; j_call: TRBJ2-1; v_call: TRBV7-3; d_call: -; cdr3_nt: TGTGCCAGCAGCCAAATAAAAGGGAATGAGCAGTTCTTC; cdr3_aa: CASSQIKGNEQFF
clone_size: -; j_call: TRBJ1-4; v_call: TRBV11-2; d_call: -; cdr3_nt: TGTGCCAGCAGCCCGGCTTCGGTGGACGAAAAACTGTTTTTT; cdr3_aa: CASSPASVDEKLFF
clone_size: once; j_call: TRBJ2-2; v_call: TRBV10-3; d_call: -; cdr3_nt: TGTGCCATCAGTGAGACGTTTTCGGGACTCAGCACCGGGGAGCTGTTTTTT; cdr3_aa: CAISETFSGLSTGELFF
clone_size: -; j_call: TRBJ1-1; v_call: TRBV18; d_call: -; cdr3_nt: TGTGCCAGCTCCAGGGAGGATGGAGTTGAAGCTTTCTTT; cdr3_aa: CASSREDGVEAFF